Listed here are 26 T cell receptor beta chains from one sample, sequenced in a study of blood T cell repertoires in COVID-19. Only in-frame clones appear in the TCRdb table, and some are missing; sequencing was by immunoSEQ multiplex PCR. Here the sample spans about 26,000 clones, roughly 84% being singletons. Sequencing used peripheral blood. The receptors come from a human donor in a cohort sampled during active COVID-19.

The chain couples TRBV5-4 to TRBJ2-5, with 11 bases lining up with TRBD2. This CDR3 region has 17 residues. Germline CDR1 reads SGHNT; CDR2 reads YYREEE (reference sequence). Germline trimming cut 2 bases from V and 5 bases from J; bases unmatched to any gene: 11. The DNA of the CDR3 is TGTGCCAGCAGCTTCCTAGCGGGGGGTTCCCTATTTGAGACCCAGTACTTC. This sequence encodes CASSFLAGGSLFETQYF.

The rearrangement joins TRBV27 to TRBJ2-2, with D possibly being TRBD1 (5 bases). This CDR3 is 16 amino acids long. The germline V and J ends were trimmed by 4 bases and 4 bases, with 16 bases remaining between them. Germline CDR1 is MNHEY and CDR2 is SMNVEV (reference sequence). The chain's CDR3 is CASSSRQWKGTGELFF. The CDR3 DNA follows: TGTGCCAGCAGTTCGCGACAGTGGAAGGGCACCGGGGAGCTGTTTTTT.

This chain joins TRBV24-1 and TRBJ2-5; 8 bases fit TRBD2. Trimming removed 5 bases from V and 1 base from J; junction bases left unmatched: 8. Germline V CDR1 and CDR2: KGHDR, SFDVKD. This CDR3 is 16 amino acids long. For the CDR3, the DNA is TGTGCCACCAGTGCGGGAGGGGCCGGTGGCCAAGAGACCCAGTACTTC. Translating it yields CATSAGGAGGQETQYF.

The genes are TRBV27 and TRBJ1-6; maybe TRBD1 (5 bases). Trimming stripped 0 bases from V and 7 bases from J, with 10 bases between. The CDR3 covers 15 residues. Germline V lookup: CDR1 MNHEY, CDR2 SMNVEV (reference sequence). CDR3 loop: CASSLSSQGNSPLHF. CDR3 sequence (DNA): TGTGCCAGCAGTTTATCGAGCCAGGGAAATTCACCCCTCCACTTT.

This clone has just a few counts. This chain joins TRBV7-2 and TRBJ1-2, with D uncertain. Germline V gene data show CDR1 as SGHTA and CDR2 as FQGNSA. There are 16 residues in the CDR3. The ends were cut back, 0 bases at V and 1 base at J, with 12 bases in the middle. The CDR3 sequence is CASSLAGQHSNYGYTF. The DNA for the CDR3 is TGTGCCAGCAGCTTAGCGGGCCAGCATAGTAACTATGGCTACACCTTC.

There are a few counts of this clone. This rearrangement joins TRBV27 to TRBJ2-7; D may be TRBD1 (5 bases). With 7 bases removed from V and 2 bases from J, the gap between germline ends came to 15 bases. Per germline, CDR1 MNHEY and CDR2 SMNVEV (reference sequence). This CDR3 is built from 14 residues. This CDR3 reads CASNPWAGTYEQYF. Here the CDR3 DNA reads TGTGCCAGCAATCCATGGGCAGGGACCTACGAGCAGTACTTC.

The rearrangement joins TRBV7-2 to TRBJ2-5; 7 positions match TRBD1. This CDR3 comprises 17 residues. CDR1 SGHTA and CDR2 FQGNSA come from the germline V gene. J lost 4 bases, V lost 6 bases, and 17 bases had no gene match. CDR3 DNA sequence: TGTGCCAGCAGGCACAGGGGTTCCCTCAGAAAGAGAGAGACCCAGTACTTC. Translation: CASRHRGSLRKRETQYF.

This chain connects TRBV4-1 to TRBJ2-2; TRBD1 is a possible D gene (6 bases). The ends were cut back, 1 base at V and 3 bases at J, with 9 bases in the middle. CDR1 is MGHRA, CDR2 YSYEKL, per germline. The CDR3 contains 15 residues. In DNA, the CDR3 is TGCGCCAGCAGCCAAGGCGGACAGTACACCGGGGAGCTGTTTTTT. Translated, it gives CASSQGGQYTGELFF.

The J gene is TRBJ2-5, the V gene TRBV29-1; D is possibly TRBD2 (5 bases). Trimming took 3 bases from V and 6 from J, leaving 14 bases between them. The CDR3 is made up of 13 amino acids. Per germline, CDR1 SQVTM and CDR2 ANQGSEA. The CDR3 here is CSVEVEGPKTQYF. CDR3 in DNA: TGCAGCGTTGAGGTTGAGGGCCCGAAGACCCAGTACTTC. Looking up the rest from reference TRBV29-1 and TRBJ2-5 gives the full variable domain: SAVISQKPSRDICQRGTSLTIQCQVDSQVTMMFWYRQQPGQSLTLIATANQGSEATYESGFVIDKFPISRPNLTFSTLTVSNMSPEDSSIYLCSVEVEGPKTQYFGPGTRLLVL.

This rearrangement joins TRBV4-3 to TRBJ2-1; D is perhaps TRBD1 (5 bases). CDR3 length equals 16 residues. Germline CDR1 LGHNA, CDR2 YSLEER. Trimming stripped 5 bases from V and 8 bases from J, with 22 bases between. The CDR3 is CASSLITDTPEHEQFF. CDR3 DNA: TGCGCCAGCAGCTTAATTACGGACACACCGGAGCATGAGCAGTTCTTC.

In its sample, this clone was seen a few times. The rearrangement joins TRBV10-3 to TRBJ2-2; 8 bases are shared with TRBD1. J was trimmed by 4 bases and V by 8 bases; bases with no gene match: 9. Germline V gene lookup returns CDR1 ENHRY and CDR2 SYGVKD. The length of the CDR3 is 15 residues. CDR3 DNA: TGTGCCATCGGACAGGGCCCTACATCCACCGGGGAGCTGTTTTTT. Protein sequence: CAIGQGPTSTGELFF.

The rearrangement uses TRBV7-8 and TRBJ2-1; perhaps TRBD1 as D (5 bases). CDR3 size: 12 residues. V was shortened by 5 bases and J by 10 bases, with 12 bases between the two germline ends. Germline CDR1 is SGHVS and CDR2 is FQNEAQ. The CDR3 is CASSLTEYEQFF. CDR3 nucleotide sequence: TGTGCCAGCAGCCTGACAGAGTACGAGCAGTTCTTC.

The chain uses TRBV21-1 and TRBJ1-5; the DNA was not used to check the table's D call, TRBD1. TRBV21-1 is marked as a pseudogene. This CDR3 comprises 14 residues. CDR3 in amino acids: CASMARQSNQPQHF. The CDR3 DNA reads as TGTGCCAGCATGGCACGACAGAGCAATCAGCCCCAGCATTTT.

V is TRBV10-2 and J is TRBJ2-3, with 10 bases lining up with TRBD2. Germline values: CDR1 WSHSY, CDR2 SAAADI. The CDR3 length is 16 residues. Trimming removed 4 bases from V and 0 bases from J; junction bases left unmatched: 4. DNA of the CDR3: TGCGCCAGCAGTGCAATTAGCGGGGGGAGCACAGATACGCAGTATTTT. Translation: CASSAISGGSTDTQYF.

V usage is TRBV29-1 and J usage is TRBJ2-7; maybe TRBD1 (6 bases). Germline V gene lookup returns CDR1 SQVTM and CDR2 ANQGSEA. V was trimmed by 6 bases and J by 2 bases, leaving 11 bases between them. The CDR3 is 12 residues long. CDR3 in amino acids: CSVIQGPYEQYF. The CDR3 nucleotides read TGCAGCGTCATACAGGGCCCCTACGAGCAGTACTTC.

This sequence joins TRBV29-1 and TRBJ2-1, with 9 bases matching TRBD1. V lost 6 bases to trimming and J lost 8 bases; unmatched junction nucleotides: 5. This CDR3 contains 12 residues. From germline, CDR1 is SQVTM and CDR2 ANQGSEA. As DNA, the CDR3 is TGCAGCGTCGGGGACAGGGACGATGAGCAGTTCTTC. Protein: CSVGDRDDEQFF.

This chain connects TRBV27 to TRBJ1-1; a weak D match, TRBD1 (6 bases). With 6 bases removed from V and 2 bases from J, the gap between germline ends came to 16 bases. There are 15 residues in the CDR3. Germline CDR1 is MNHEY and CDR2 is SMNVEV (reference sequence). CDR3 protein: CASSWSTGLNTEAFF. In DNA form, the CDR3 reads TGTGCCAGCAGCTGGTCTACAGGGCTTAACACTGAAGCTTTCTTT.

The chain links TRBV12-3 or TRBV12-4 to TRBJ1-5; TRBD1 is a possible D gene (6 bases). The V end was cut by 8 bases, the J end by 2 bases, with 10 bases between. This CDR3 contains 13 residues. The CDR3 loop is CASRGAGNQPQHF. CDR3 nucleotides: TGTGCCAGCCGGGGGGCTGGCAATCAGCCCCAGCATTTT.

This chain joins TRBV12-3 or TRBV12-4 and TRBJ1-2; 8 bases align to TRBD1. J lost 6 bases, V lost 6 bases, and 6 bases had no gene match. The CDR3 is made up of 13 amino acids. CDR3 in DNA: TGTGCCAGCAGGTCTACAGGGGGAAATGGCTACACCTTC. Its protein product is CASRSTGGNGYTF.

This rearrangement joins TRBV14 to TRBJ1-2, with TRBD1 matching 8 bases. V lost 1 base, J lost 4 bases, and 5 bases stayed unmatched. Germline CDR1 SGHDN, CDR2 FVKESK. The CDR3 has 15 residues. The DNA of the CDR3 is TGTGCCAGCAGCCAAGTGGGACAGGCGGCCTATGGCTACACCTTC. Translated, it gives CASSQVGQAAYGYTF.

This clone was seen only a few times. The rearrangement uses TRBV11-1 and TRBJ1-5; D remains ambiguous. V was clipped by 4 bases and J by 3 bases, with 7 bases between them. This CDR3 contains 13 residues. Germline-derived CDR1 and CDR2 are SGHAT and FQDESV (reference sequence). The CDR3 reads CASSSQINQPQHF. The CDR3 DNA reads as TGTGCCAGCAGCTCCCAGATCAATCAGCCCCAGCATTTT.

The gene calls are TRBV4-1 and TRBJ2-1; 8 positions match TRBD2. Germline V gives CDR1 MGHRA, CDR2 YSYEKL. The V segment lost 0 bases and the J segment 4 bases; nucleotides outside the gene matches: 5. The CDR3 has 16 amino acids. The CDR3 sequence is CASSQEAAGEYNEQFF. The CDR3, as DNA: TGCGCCAGCAGCCAAGAGGCAGCGGGGGAGTACAATGAGCAGTTCTTC.

The J gene is TRBJ1-5, the V gene TRBV5-3; TRBD1 agrees at 7 bases. TRBV5-3 qualifies as an ORF whose function is uncertain. The V and J ends lost 4 bases and 3 bases, in that order; junction bases with no gene match: 7. The length of the CDR3 is 15 residues. The CDR3 coding sequence is TGTGCCAGAAGCCTTCAGACAGGGCCCAATCAGCCCCAGCATTTT. Protein product: CARSLQTGPNQPQHF.

The chain joins TRBV2 to TRBJ2-5, with 8 bases aligning to TRBD1. This CDR3 contains 14 residues. Trimming at V came to 6 bases and at J to 4 bases, leaving 7 bases not matched to a gene. Germline CDR1 is SNHLY and CDR2 is FYNNEI. The CDR3 region is CASSPFGQGETQYF. In DNA, the CDR3 is TGTGCCAGCAGCCCGTTCGGACAGGGAGAGACCCAGTACTTC.

This chain connects TRBV4-1 to TRBJ2-1, with 9 bases that match TRBD2. The J segment lost 8 bases and the V segment lost 3 bases, leaving 5 bases of the junction unmatched. Germline CDR1 is MGHRA and CDR2 is YSYEKL. This CDR3 is built from 14 residues. This CDR3 reads CASSQGRLADEQFF. The CDR3 nucleotides read TGCGCCAGCAGCCAGGGACGACTAGCGGATGAGCAGTTCTTC.

The chain combines TRBV9 with TRBJ1-1; D gene unclear. Germline V gives CDR1 SGDLS, CDR2 YYNGEE. The V end was cut by 3 bases, the J end by 4 bases, with 7 bases between. The CDR3 is 12 amino acids. The chain's CDR3 is CASSEGSTEAFF. The CDR3 region has the DNA TGTGCCAGCAGCGAAGGGAGCACTGAAGCTTTCTTT.